These 7 T cell receptor beta chains came from one sample sequenced in a study of T cell clonotyping in hematopoietic cell transplantation. TCRdb keeps only in-frame clones here, not all; method: immunoSEQ multiplex PCR. The sample includes approximately 20,000 clones, approximately 79% of them seen just once. What was sequenced was peripheral blood mononuclear cells. These receptors all come from a man aged 55 to 70 in good health. Some clones in this sample may be carry-over from other donors' samples.

The rearrangement uses TRBV6-1 and TRBJ1-5; D is unclear. Germline CDR1 MNHNS, CDR2 SASEGT. V lost 7 bases, J lost 3 bases, and 16 bases lay in between. CDR3 length: 15 amino acids. The CDR3 reads CASIDALMPNQPQHF. The CDR3 region has the DNA TGTGCCAGCATCGACGCTCTAATGCCCAATCAGCCCCAGCATTTT.

The chain joins TRBV5-1 to TRBJ1-2; D unclear. The CDR3 is 17 amino acids. The V end was cut by 0 bases, the J end by 1 base, with 16 bases between. Germline CDR1 SGHRS, CDR2 YFSETQ. DNA for the CDR3: TGCGCCAGCAGCTTGGCCCGGCCGCCAAGGGTTAACTATGGCTACACCTTC. It translates to CASSLARPPRVNYGYTF. Together with reference TRBV5-1 and TRBJ1-2, the CDR3 gives the full variable domain: KAGVTQTPRYLIKTRGQQVTLSCSPISGHRSVSWYQQTPGQGLQFLFEYFSETQRNKGNFPGRFSGRQFSNSRSEMNVSTLELGDSALYLCASSLARPPRVNYGYTFGSGTRLTVV.

This clone was detected once. The rearrangement links TRBV11-3 to TRBJ2-1; D unclear. Trimming removed 8 bases at V and 0 bases at J, with 11 bases between. Per germline, CDR1 SGHNT and CDR2 YENEEA. The length of the CDR3 is 14 residues. Here the CDR3 DNA reads TGTGCCAGCCACTCGGGTAGCTCCTACAATGAGCAGTTCTTC. It is translated as CASHSGSSYNEQFF.

The chain combines TRBV4-2 with TRBJ1-2, with D maybe TRBD1 (5 bases). The CDR3 covers 14 residues. The V end lost 0 bases, the J end lost 5 bases, and 10 bases lay between the germline ends. Looked up from germline, CDR1 is LGHNA and CDR2 is YNFKEQ. Here the CDR3 reads CASSQDRQTYGYTF. CDR3 in DNA: TGTGCCAGCAGCCAAGATAGACAGACTTATGGCTACACCTTC.

The genes are TRBV6-5 and TRBJ1-2; D possibly corresponds to TRBD1 (5 bases). Deletions cut 7 bases from V and 7 bases from J, with 22 bases between. The germline V gene has CDR1 MNHEY and CDR2 SVGAGI. The CDR3 extends over 15 amino acids. CDR3 sequence: CASTPRGRLTSGYTF. CDR3 DNA: TGTGCCAGCACACCCCGGGGCCGTCTGACGAGTGGCTACACCTTC.

This clone is termed large. The chain carries TRBV2 and TRBJ1-5; 8 nucleotides align to TRBD1. V dropped 9 bases and J dropped 4; count of bases not matched to a gene: 8. In germline, CDR1 is SNHLY, CDR2 FYNNEI. The CDR3 runs 14 residues. The chain's CDR3 is CARGGTGGNQPQHF. CDR3 DNA: TGTGCCAGGGGAGGTACAGGGGGAAATCAGCCCCAGCATTTT.

The gene calls are TRBV6-6 and TRBJ1-1; D is undetermined. Trimming shortened V by 4 bases and J by 7 bases, and 10 bases separated the two germline ends. Germline loops: CDR1 MNHNY, CDR2 SVGAGI (reference sequence). CDR3 size: 12 residues. CDR3: CASSSEEGEAFF. In nucleotides, the CDR3 is TGTGCCAGCAGTTCGGAGGAGGGTGAAGCTTTCTTT.